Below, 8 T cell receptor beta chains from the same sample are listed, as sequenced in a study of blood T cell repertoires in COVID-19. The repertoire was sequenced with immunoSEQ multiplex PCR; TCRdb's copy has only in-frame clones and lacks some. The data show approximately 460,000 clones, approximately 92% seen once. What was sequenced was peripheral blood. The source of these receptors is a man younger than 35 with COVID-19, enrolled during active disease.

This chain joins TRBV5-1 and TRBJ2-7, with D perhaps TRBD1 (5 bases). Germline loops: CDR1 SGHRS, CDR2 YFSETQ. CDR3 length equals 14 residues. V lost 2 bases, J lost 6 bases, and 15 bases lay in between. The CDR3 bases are TGCGCCAGCAGCTTAAGGGGCGACGATGGCGAGCAGTACTTC. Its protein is CASSLRGDDGEQYF.

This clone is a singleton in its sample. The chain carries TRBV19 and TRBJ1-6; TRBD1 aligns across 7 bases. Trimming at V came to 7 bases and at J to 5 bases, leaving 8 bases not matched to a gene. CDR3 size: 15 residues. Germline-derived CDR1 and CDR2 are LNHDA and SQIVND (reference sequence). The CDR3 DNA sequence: TGTGCCAGTATAAGGACGACAGGGAATAATTCACCCCTCCACTTT. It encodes CASIRTTGNNSPLHF.

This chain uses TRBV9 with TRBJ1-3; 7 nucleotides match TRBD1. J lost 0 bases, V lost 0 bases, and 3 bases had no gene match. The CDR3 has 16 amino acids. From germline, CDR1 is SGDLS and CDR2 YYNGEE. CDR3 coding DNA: TGTGCCAGCAGCGTAGGTGCAGGGGGCTCTGGAAACACCATATATTTT. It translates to CASSVGAGGSGNTIYF.

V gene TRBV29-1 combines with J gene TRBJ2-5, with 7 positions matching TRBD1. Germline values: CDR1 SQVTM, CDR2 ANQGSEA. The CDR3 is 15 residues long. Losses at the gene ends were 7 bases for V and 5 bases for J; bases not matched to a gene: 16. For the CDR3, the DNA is TGCAGCGCCGCACTGGGGCGACAGGGTCTGGAGACCCAGTACTTC. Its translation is CSAALGRQGLETQYF.

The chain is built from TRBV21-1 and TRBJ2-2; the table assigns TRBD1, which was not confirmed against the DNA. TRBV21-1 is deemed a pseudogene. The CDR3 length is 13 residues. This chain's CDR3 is CASSKTGTGELFF. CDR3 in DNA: TGTGCCAGCAGCAAGACAGGGACCGGGGAGCTGTTTTTT.

CDR3 protein: CASSQGKGAEETQYF. CDR3 in DNA: TGTGCCAGCAGCCAAGGCAAGGGGGCGGAAGAGACCCAGTACTTC. This rearrangement joins TRBV4-2 to TRBJ2-5; TRBD1 matches at 7 bases. The CDR3 totals 15 residues. Germline lookup yields CDR1 LGHNA and CDR2 YNFKEQ. Trimming took 1 base from V and 3 from J; bases not matched to a gene: 5.

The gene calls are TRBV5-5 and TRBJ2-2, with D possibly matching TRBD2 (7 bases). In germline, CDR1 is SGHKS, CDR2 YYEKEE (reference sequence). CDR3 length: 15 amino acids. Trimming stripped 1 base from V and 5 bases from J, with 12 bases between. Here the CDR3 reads CASSLQGGGTGELFF. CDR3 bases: TGTGCCAGCAGCTTGCAGGGAGGGGGAACCGGGGAGCTGTTTTTT. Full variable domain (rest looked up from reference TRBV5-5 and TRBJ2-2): DAGVTQSPTHLIKTRGQQVTLRCSPISGHKSVSWYQQVLGQGPQFIFQYYEKEERGRGNFPDRFSARQFPNYSSELNVNALLLGDSALYLCASSLQGGGTGELFFGEGSRLTVL.

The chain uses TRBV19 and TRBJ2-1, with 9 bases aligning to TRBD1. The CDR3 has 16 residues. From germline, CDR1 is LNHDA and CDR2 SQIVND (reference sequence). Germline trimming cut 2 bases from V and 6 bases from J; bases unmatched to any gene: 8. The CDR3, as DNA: TGTGCCAGTAGTATACAAGGGACAGGGAGGACCAATGAGCAGTTCTTC. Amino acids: CASSIQGTGRTNEQFF.